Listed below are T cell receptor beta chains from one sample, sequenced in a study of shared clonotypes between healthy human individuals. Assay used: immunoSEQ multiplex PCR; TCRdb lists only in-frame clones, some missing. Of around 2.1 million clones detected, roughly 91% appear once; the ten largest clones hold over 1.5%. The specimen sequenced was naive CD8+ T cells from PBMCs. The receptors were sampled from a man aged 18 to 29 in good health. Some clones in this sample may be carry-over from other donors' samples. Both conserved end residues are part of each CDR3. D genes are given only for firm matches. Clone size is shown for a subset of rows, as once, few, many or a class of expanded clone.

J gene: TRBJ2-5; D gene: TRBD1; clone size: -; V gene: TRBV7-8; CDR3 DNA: TGTGCCAGCAGCTTAGCCGACAGGGGGCCGCAGACCCAGTACTTC; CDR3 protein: CASSLADRGPQTQYF
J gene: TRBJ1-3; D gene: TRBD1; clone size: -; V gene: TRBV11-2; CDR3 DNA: TGTGCCAGCAGCTCCCAACGGACAGGGACTGGAAACACCATATATTTT; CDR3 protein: CASSSQRTGTGNTIYF
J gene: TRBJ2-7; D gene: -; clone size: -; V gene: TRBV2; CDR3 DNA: TGTGCCAGCAGTGACCTCGGGGCGTGGGCCCTGGAGCAGTACTTC; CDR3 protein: CASSDLGAWALEQYF
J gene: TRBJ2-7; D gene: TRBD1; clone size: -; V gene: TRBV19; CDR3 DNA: TGTGCCAGTAGTGAAGGGACAGGGGGAGCCTACGAGCAGTACTTC; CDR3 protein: CASSEGTGGAYEQYF
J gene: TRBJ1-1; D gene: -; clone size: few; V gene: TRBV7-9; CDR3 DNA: TGTGCCAGCAGCCCCCACACAGGGCTGGACACTGAAGCTTTCTTT; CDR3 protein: CASSPHTGLDTEAFF
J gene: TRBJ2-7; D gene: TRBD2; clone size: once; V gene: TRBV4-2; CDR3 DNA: TGTGCCAGCAGTTGGACGGGGGGTAACGAGCAGTACTTC; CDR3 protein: CASSWTGGNEQYF
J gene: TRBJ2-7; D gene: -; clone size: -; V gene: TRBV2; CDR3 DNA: TGTGCCAGCAGCGGGACTGACTCCTACGAGCAGTACTTC; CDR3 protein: CASSGTDSYEQYF
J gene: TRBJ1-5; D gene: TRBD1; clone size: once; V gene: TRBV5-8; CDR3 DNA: TGTGCCAGCAGCCCGGACAGGGGACGGCTCTATAGCAATCAGCCCCAGCATTTT; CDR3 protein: CASSPDRGRLYSNQPQHF
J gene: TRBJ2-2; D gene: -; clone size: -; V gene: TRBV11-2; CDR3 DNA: TGTGCCAGCAGCCCCGACCGGACTGTCAGAAAACTCGGGGAGCTGTTTTTT; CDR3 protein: CASSPDRTVRKLGELFF
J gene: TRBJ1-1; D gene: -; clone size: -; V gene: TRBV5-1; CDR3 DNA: TGCGCCAGCAGCCTGGCATCGAACACTGAAGCTTTCTTT; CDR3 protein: CASSLASNTEAFF
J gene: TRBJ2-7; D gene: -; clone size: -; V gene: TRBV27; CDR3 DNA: TGTGCCAGCAGTTTAATCAGGGCCGACGGGGAGCAGTACTTC; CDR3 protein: CASSLIRADGEQYF
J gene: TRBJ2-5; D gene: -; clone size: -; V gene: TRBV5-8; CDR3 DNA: TGTGCCAGCAGCTTTGCAGAGACCCAGTACTTC; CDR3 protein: CASSFAETQYF
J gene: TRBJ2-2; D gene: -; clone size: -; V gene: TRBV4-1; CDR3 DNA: TGCGCCAGCAGCCAAGTAGGAACGGGGCTGGGGGGGGAGCTGTTTTTT; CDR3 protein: CASSQVGTGLGGELFF
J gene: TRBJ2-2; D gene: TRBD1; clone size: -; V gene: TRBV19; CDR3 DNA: TGTGCCAGTAGAACACAGGGGGCGAGCACCGGGGAGCTGTTTTTT; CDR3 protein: CASRTQGASTGELFF
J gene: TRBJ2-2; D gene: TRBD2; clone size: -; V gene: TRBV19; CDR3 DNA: TGTGCCAGTAGTATTAGTCTAGCGGGAGGCACCGGGGAGCTGTTTTTT; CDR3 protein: CASSISLAGGTGELFF
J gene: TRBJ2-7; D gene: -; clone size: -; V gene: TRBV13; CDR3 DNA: TGTGCCAGCAGCTTAGGACACCGAGGAGCCTACGAGCAGTACTTC; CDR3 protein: CASSLGHRGAYEQYF
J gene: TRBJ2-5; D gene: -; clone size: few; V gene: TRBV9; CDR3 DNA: TGTGCCAGCAGCGTAGGACATCGGGAGACCCAGTACTTC; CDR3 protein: CASSVGHRETQYF
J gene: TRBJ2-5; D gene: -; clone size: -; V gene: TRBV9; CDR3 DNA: TGTGCCAGCAGCGTAGTAGGAGGGGACCAAGAGACCCAGTACTTC; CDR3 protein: CASSVVGGDQETQYF
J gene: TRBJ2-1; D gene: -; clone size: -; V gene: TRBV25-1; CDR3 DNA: TGTGCCAGCAGTGGCGGACAGGAGCAGTTCTTC; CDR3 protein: CASSGGQEQFF
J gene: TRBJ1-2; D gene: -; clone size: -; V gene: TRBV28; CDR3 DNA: TGTGCCAGCAGTTTTCGCCCTAAGGGCTACACCTTC; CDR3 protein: CASSFRPKGYTF
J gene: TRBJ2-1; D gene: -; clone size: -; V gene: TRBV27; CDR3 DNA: TGTGCCAGCAGTCCTCCGCAGGCGGATGAGCAGTTCTTC; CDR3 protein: CASSPPQADEQFF
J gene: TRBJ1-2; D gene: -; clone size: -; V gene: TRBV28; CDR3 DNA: TGTGCCAGCAGTTTAAGGGGGGGCTATTATGGCTACACCTTC; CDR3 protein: CASSLRGGYYGYTF